The 11 T cell receptor beta chains below all came from one sample that was sequenced in a study of human T cells and chemical hapten exposure. Time point indicated: patch test 1, 2 weeks after DPC sensitization. Described treatment: therapeutic diphenylcyclopropenone sensitization with weekly scalp DPC. TCRdb used MiXCR to reprocess the RACE reads, holding one entry per CDR3 protein. Of 300,000 to 400,000 distinct CDR3 sequences listed, around 7% are singletons. Here the sequenced sample was whole blood, taken in connection with sensitization to the hapten diphenylcyclopropenone (DPC). The receptors derive from a woman under 30 with alopecia areata. Some clones in this sample may be carry-over from other donors' samples.

The V gene is TRBV7-9, the J gene TRBJ2-5; 7 bases are shared with TRBD2. Germline assignment: CDR1 SEHNR and CDR2 FQNEAQ (reference sequence). This CDR3 spans 15 amino acids. V was clipped by 6 bases and J by 5 bases; unmatched bases: 12. The CDR3: CASSLTKRGLETQYF. The DNA for the CDR3 is TGTGCCAGCAGTCTGACTAAGCGGGGCCTTGAGACCCAGTACTTC.

This clonotype has at least ten counts. The chain uses TRBV25-1 and TRBJ1-4; 8 bases are a match to TRBD1. The germline V gene encodes CDR1 MGHDK and CDR2 SYGVNS. The CDR3 is 17 amino acids. After removal of 0 bases from V and 4 bases from J, the junction contained 7 bases not matched to a gene. The CDR3, as DNA: TGTGCCAGCAGTGAATACCCCTCGGACAGGGATAATGAAAAACTGTTTTTT. Its translation is CASSEYPSDRDNEKLFF.

This clonotype was picked up a small number of times. This chain joins TRBV7-6 and TRBJ2-1, with D uncertain. Germline V gene sequence: CDR1 SGHVS, CDR2 FNYEAQ. The CDR3 is made up of 14 amino acids. V lost 4 bases, J lost 9 bases, and 16 bases lay in between. CDR3 in amino acids: CASSSSSSGGEQFF. In DNA form, the CDR3 reads TGTGCCAGCAGCTCCTCCTCCTCGGGCGGTGAGCAGTTCTTC.

Ten or more counts support this clonotype. The CDR3 nucleotides are TGTGCCAGCAGTTCCGCCGCCGGGACAGGGGGAGAAGAGACCCAGTACTTC. It is translated as CASSSAAGTGGEETQYF. This chain joins TRBV6-5 and TRBJ2-5; 11 bases match TRBD1. Trimming took 4 bases from V and 3 from J; bases not matched to a gene: 10. The CDR3 is made up of 17 amino acids. Germline V gene sequence: CDR1 MNHEY, CDR2 SVGAGI.

This clonotype was detected a few times. The chain couples TRBV7-2 to TRBJ1-6; D may be TRBD1 (6 bases). V gave up 5 bases and J gave up 12 bases, with 17 bases separating them. The germline gives CDR1 SGHTA, CDR2 FQGNSA. The CDR3 is made up of 14 amino acids. CDR3 loop: CASSPEGGLGPLHF. The DNA for the CDR3 is TGTGCCAGCAGCCCGGAGGGGGGGTTGGGACCCCTCCACTTT.

This clonotype came up a few times. The genes are TRBV4-2 and TRBJ1-1; the match to TRBD1 covers 8 bases. The CDR3 has 21 amino acids. Germline CDR1 is LGHNA and CDR2 is YNFKEQ. V lost 1 base to trimming and J lost 1 base; unmatched junction nucleotides: 20. CDR3 nucleotides: TGTGCCAGCAGCCAAGCGTATTATGGACAGGGAAAGTTGGGGTCGAACACTGAAGCTTTCTTT. Protein product: CASSQAYYGQGKLGSNTEAFF.

The sample holds many counts of this clonotype. The chain recombines TRBV6-2 or TRBV6-3 with TRBJ1-6; D gene unclear. The CDR3 consists of 13 residues. Germline-derived CDR1 and CDR2 are MNHEY and SVGEGT. Trimming pared 2 bases from V and 7 bases from J, leaving 6 bases between. This CDR3 is CASSYQENSPLHF. The CDR3 bases are TGTGCCAGCAGTTACCAGGAGAATTCACCCCTCCACTTT.

This clonotype was counted at least ten times. V gene TRBV3-1 combines with J gene TRBJ1-5; TRBD1 agrees at 8 bases. Germline V gene sequence: CDR1 LGHDT, CDR2 YNNKEL (reference sequence). The V segment lost 0 bases and the J segment 0 bases; nucleotides outside the gene matches: 13. This CDR3 spans 20 amino acids. The chain's CDR3 is CASSQEGRQGPPNSNQPQHF. The CDR3 DNA follows: TGTGCCAGCAGCCAAGAGGGGAGACAGGGGCCACCTAATAGCAATCAGCCCCAGCATTTT.

The V gene is TRBV20-1, the J gene TRBJ2-3; 9 bases agree with TRBD2. The V gene's germline CDR1 is DFQATT and CDR2 SNEGSKA (reference sequence). The trim removed 5 bases at V and 2 bases at J, leaving 11 bases unmatched. This CDR3 has 16 residues. The CDR3 region is CSAAQLAGSITDTQYF. The CDR3 DNA is TGCAGTGCTGCCCAGCTAGCGGGGAGCATCACAGATACGCAGTATTTT.

This clonotype occurred a few times. The chain recombines TRBV27 with TRBJ2-7; D is unresolved. The CDR3 is 14 amino acids. V was pared by 5 bases and J by 6 bases, with 17 bases between. Germline V gene data show CDR1 as MNHEY and CDR2 as SMNVEV (reference sequence). CDR3: CASSPGRRGSEQYF. For the CDR3, the DNA is TGTGCCAGCAGTCCCGGGCGCCGAGGAAGCGAGCAGTACTTC.

This clonotype came up a few times. At one end, the junction sequence differs from germline, possibly due to a read error. The chain carries TRBV7-2 and TRBJ1-1, with TRBD1 matching over 12 bases. Germline-derived CDR1 and CDR2 are SGHTA and FQGNSA. The CDR3 is made up of 14 amino acids. CDR3 nucleotides: TGTGCCAGCAGCGTAGCCGGGACAGGGGGCGGGGCTTTCTTT. This encodes CASSVAGTGGGAFF.